Each of the 27 T cell receptor beta chains below was sequenced from the same sample in a study of T cell responses to AZD1222 COVID-19 vaccine. Assay used: immunoSEQ multiplex PCR; TCRdb lists only in-frame clones, some missing. This sample has about 110,000 clones, with approximately 89% found just once. Sequencing used peripheral blood, obtained on day 0 of MenACWY control vaccination. Receptor source: an adult in good health.

The rearrangement links TRBV11-2 to TRBJ2-7; TRBD1 agrees at 9 bases. V lost 1 base, J lost 2 bases, and 0 bases stayed unmatched. CDR3 length: 14 amino acids. Germline values: CDR1 SGHAT, CDR2 FQNNGV. The CDR3 region is CASSLGQGAYEQYF. In nucleotides, the CDR3 is TGTGCCAGCAGCTTAGGACAGGGGGCCTACGAGCAGTACTTC.

The chain is built from TRBV11-2 and TRBJ2-3; TRBD2 matches 9 bases. The V gene's germline CDR1 is SGHAT and CDR2 FQNNGV. V shed 8 bases, J shed 0 bases, and the junction held 9 bases outside the gene matches. The CDR3 runs 16 residues. In DNA, the CDR3 is TGTGCCAGCCGAGAGGCGGGGGGGCCGAGCACAGATACGCAGTATTTT. Amino acids: CASREAGGPSTDTQYF.

V gene TRBV2 combines with J gene TRBJ2-2; D remains unclear. V lost 8 bases and J 2 bases, leaving 9 bases between the germline ends. CDR3 length equals 13 residues. Germline loops: CDR1 SNHLY, CDR2 FYNNEI. This CDR3 reads CASAPPNTGELFF. CDR3 DNA: TGTGCCAGCGCTCCGCCTAACACCGGGGAGCTGTTTTTT. Supplemented by reference TRBV2 and TRBJ2-2, the full variable domain reads EPEVTQTPSHQVTQMGQEVILRCVPISNHLYFYWYRQILGQKVEFLVSFYNNEISEKSEIFDDQFSVERPDGSNFTLKIRSTKLEDSAMYFCASAPPNTGELFFGEGSRLTVL.

This chain connects TRBV7-2 to TRBJ2-2, with 7 bases aligning to TRBD1. J was trimmed by 1 base and V by 2 bases; bases with no gene match: 4. The V gene's germline CDR1 is SGHTA and CDR2 FQGNSA. The CDR3 is 16 amino acids. Here the CDR3 reads CASSLWGTVNTGELFF. CDR3 nucleotide sequence: TGTGCCAGCAGCTTATGGGGGACAGTGAACACCGGGGAGCTGTTTTTT.

V is TRBV11-3 and J is TRBJ2-2; TRBD1 matches at 11 bases. The V gene end was trimmed by 4 bases and the J gene end by 5 bases; junction bases not matched to a gene: 6. The CDR3 spans 16 residues. In germline, CDR1 is SGHNT, CDR2 YENEEA. The chain's CDR3 is CASSSRTGGRTGELFF. The CDR3 DNA follows: TGTGCCAGCAGCTCCCGGACAGGGGGCCGGACCGGGGAGCTGTTTTTT.

This clone was counted a single time. The chain couples TRBV5-5 to TRBJ1-1, with 7 positions matching TRBD1. The V segment lost 4 bases and the J segment 3 bases; nucleotides outside the gene matches: 9. This CDR3 is built from 15 residues. Germline CDR1 and CDR2: SGHKS and YYEKEE (reference sequence). The CDR3 DNA reads TGTGCCAGCAGCCTGGAACCTACAGGGGACACTGAAGCTTTCTTT. Translated, it gives CASSLEPTGDTEAFF.

The chain joins TRBV6-2 or TRBV6-3 to TRBJ1-6; D remains ambiguous. V was clipped by 0 bases and J by 4 bases, with 13 bases between them. Per the germline V gene, CDR1 is MNHEY and CDR2 is SVGEGT. The CDR3 runs to 17 residues. This CDR3 reads CASSYSSRGTYNSPLHF. CDR3 DNA: TGTGCCAGCAGTTACTCTAGTCGGGGAACTTATAATTCACCCCTCCACTTT.

CDR3 sequence reads: CATSRDGGPGETQYF. The DNA for the CDR3 is TGTGCCACCAGCAGAGATGGGGGGCCCGGGGAGACCCAGTACTTC. This sequence joins TRBV15 and TRBJ2-5, with D perhaps TRBD1 or TRBD2 (6 bases each). The CDR3 totals 15 residues. Germline CDR1 and CDR2: LNHNV and YYDKDF (reference sequence). Trimming removed 0 bases at V and 5 bases at J, with 13 bases between.

The chain couples TRBV24-1 to TRBJ2-5; D remains ambiguous. Germline CDR1 reads KGHDR; CDR2 reads SFDVKD. This CDR3 is 10 amino acids long. V lost 8 bases and J 8 bases, leaving 8 bases between the germline ends. This chain's CDR3 is CATTCRTQYF. CDR3 DNA sequence: TGTGCCACCACTTGTCGAACCCAGTACTTC.

The rearrangement uses TRBV29-1 and TRBJ1-2; possible D gene TRBD1, 5 bases. Per germline, CDR1 SQVTM and CDR2 ANQGSEA. The CDR3 has 11 amino acids. The V end lost 7 bases, the J end lost 6 bases, and 12 bases lay between the germline ends. CDR3 nucleotide sequence: TGCAGCGCTGCTGGGACGGATGGCTACACCTTC. Amino acids: CSAAGTDGYTF.

The rearrangement joins TRBV10-2 to TRBJ2-6, with unresolved D. There are 15 residues in the CDR3. Trimming took off 6 bases at V and 0 bases at J, with 9 bases between the two ends. CDR1 and CDR2 from the germline V gene are WSHSY and SAAADI. CDR3 protein: CASRSIYSGANVLTF. In DNA form, the CDR3 reads TGCGCCAGCAGGTCAATCTACTCTGGGGCCAACGTCCTGACTTTC.

This clone was counted a single time. The chain uses TRBV29-1 and TRBJ1-1, with TRBD1 matching over 7 bases. The germline V gene has CDR1 SQVTM and CDR2 ANQGSEA. There are 13 residues in the CDR3. With V trimmed by 7 bases and J by 0 bases, 5 bases remained unmatched. CDR3 loop: CSGGTDMNTEAFF. CDR3 coding DNA: TGCAGCGGAGGGACAGACATGAACACTGAAGCTTTCTTT.

The chain carries TRBV24-1 and TRBJ2-1; D unresolved. CDR1 KGHDR and CDR2 SFDVKD come from the germline V gene. This CDR3 is built from 14 residues. V was trimmed by 6 bases and J by 0 bases, leaving 8 bases between them. The CDR3 loop is CATSSRSSYNEQFF. CDR3 bases: TGTGCCACCAGTAGCAGGAGCTCCTACAATGAGCAGTTCTTC.

The V and J genes are TRBV6-6 and TRBJ1-5, with 9 bases that match TRBD1. Trimming took 5 bases from V and 5 from J; bases not matched to a gene: 10. CDR3 size: 16 residues. CDR1 MNHNY and CDR2 SVGAGI come from the germline V gene (reference sequence). In DNA, the CDR3 is TGTGCCAGCAGTACCCAAACAGGGGGCGCGGATCAGCCCCAGCATTTT. It translates to CASSTQTGGADQPQHF.

This chain connects TRBV5-1 to TRBJ2-3; 9 bases line up with TRBD1. J lost 3 bases, V lost 2 bases, and 1 base had no gene match. The CDR3 loop spans 14 amino acids. CDR1 and CDR2 from the germline V gene are SGHRS and YFSETQ. The CDR3, as DNA: TGCGCCAGCAGCTTTGGACAGGGGACAGATACGCAGTATTTT. Its translation: CASSFGQGTDTQYF.

The chain recombines TRBV5-1 with TRBJ1-4, with D tentatively TRBD1 (6 bases). V was cut by 3 bases and J by 6 bases, with 18 bases left in between. The CDR3 runs 16 residues. Germline assignment: CDR1 SGHRS and CDR2 YFSETQ. The CDR3 DNA sequence: TGCGCCAGCAGCTCCGATCCGGGGCCAGGGGATGAAAAACTGTTTTTT. It codes for CASSSDPGPGDEKLFF.

The chain combines TRBV5-6 with TRBJ1-2; maybe TRBD1 (6 bases). Germline CDR1 is SGHDT and CDR2 is YYEEEE. The CDR3 extends over 11 amino acids. Trimming took off 2 bases at V and 7 bases at J, with 6 bases between the two ends. The CDR3, as DNA: TGTGCCAGCAGCTTAGGGGGTGGCTACACCTTC. It codes for CASSLGGGYTF.

The rearrangement joins TRBV9 to TRBJ2-1, with 11 positions matching TRBD2. Germline assignment: CDR1 SGDLS and CDR2 YYNGEE. Trimming removed 6 bases from V and 4 bases from J; junction bases left unmatched: 6. The CDR3 is 15 amino acids. CDR3 bases: TGTGCCAGCACTAGCGGGGGGCAGGGGTACAATGAGCAGTTCTTC. As protein: CASTSGGQGYNEQFF.

The table lists this clone with a count of one. This sequence joins TRBV24-1 and TRBJ2-1; 8 bases match TRBD1. Germline V lookup: CDR1 KGHDR, CDR2 SFDVKD. The CDR3 consists of 16 residues. The ends lost 2 bases at V and 2 bases at J; junction bases unmatched: 4. Here the CDR3 DNA reads TGTGCCACCAGTGATTCCGGACAGGGAGCCTACAATGAGCAGTTCTTC. Its translation: CATSDSGQGAYNEQFF.

The chain couples TRBV9 to TRBJ1-2; 9 bases are shared with TRBD1. The germline CDR1 and CDR2 sequences are SGDLS and YYNGEE. CDR3 length equals 16 residues. Trimming cost V 4 bases and J 0 bases; bases outside gene matches: 7. CDR3 DNA: TGTGCCAGCAGCTTAGGGGGACAGGGACCTAACTATGGCTACACCTTC. Protein sequence: CASSLGGQGPNYGYTF.

The CDR3 is CASSEQQGLEKLFF. The DNA of the CDR3 is TGTGCCAGCAGTGAACAACAGGGGTTGGAAAAACTGTTTTTT. This rearrangement joins TRBV2 to TRBJ1-4; 7 nucleotides agree with TRBD1. Germline trimming cut 2 bases from V and 8 bases from J; bases unmatched to any gene: 5. The length of the CDR3 is 14 residues. Germline CDR1 and CDR2: SNHLY and FYNNEI.

In this sample, this clone turned up a few times. The rearrangement uses TRBV18 and TRBJ1-4, with 8 nucleotides matching TRBD1. Germline CDR1 and CDR2: KGHSH and LQKENI. Trimming at V came to 3 bases and at J to 7 bases, leaving 4 bases not matched to a gene. This CDR3 is built from 14 residues. The CDR3 sequence is CASSPQGAGEKLFF. The CDR3 DNA sequence: TGTGCCAGCTCACCGCAGGGGGCAGGTGAAAAACTGTTTTTT.

This clone was seen only once. The CDR3 bases are TGTGCCAGCAGCGGATATCAGGGAAAGTCCGGGGAGCTGTTTTTT. Its protein product is CASSGYQGKSGELFF. This chain links TRBV6-5 with TRBJ2-2; D may be TRBD1 (5 bases). The V end was cut by 6 bases, the J end by 6 bases, with 17 bases between. The CDR3 is 15 residues long. Germline V gene data show CDR1 as MNHEY and CDR2 as SVGAGI.

This rearrangement joins TRBV15 to TRBJ2-7, with D maybe TRBD1 (6 bases). Germline lookup yields CDR1 LNHNV and CDR2 YYDKDF (reference sequence). V dropped 4 bases and J dropped 5 bases, with 9 bases sitting between them. The CDR3 is 12 residues long. CDR3 protein: CATSTRDNEQYF. The CDR3 DNA follows: TGTGCCACCAGCACCCGGGACAACGAGCAGTACTTC.

The chain has TRBV27 and TRBJ1-2; TRBD1 matches at 10 bases. The CDR3 has 14 amino acids. J gave up 5 bases and V 5 bases, and 5 bases lay outside the gene matches. From germline, CDR1 is MNHEY and CDR2 SMNVEV (reference sequence). DNA of the CDR3: TGTGCCAGCAGTCCCCGGGACAGGGGATATGGCTACACCTTC. Residues: CASSPRDRGYGYTF.

In nucleotides, the CDR3 is TGTGCCAGCAGGGTGAACACTGAAGCTTTCTTT. It translates to CASRVNTEAFF. The chain has TRBV6-5 and TRBJ1-1; D ambiguous. Germline V gene lookup returns CDR1 MNHEY and CDR2 SVGAGI. V gave up 6 bases and J gave up 0 bases, with 2 bases separating them. This CDR3 region has 11 residues.

The gene calls are TRBV6-5 and TRBJ1-2; weak D call: TRBD1 (5 bases). Germline V lookup: CDR1 MNHEY, CDR2 SVGAGI. The CDR3 extends over 15 amino acids. V was pared by 7 bases and J by 0 bases, with 15 bases between. CDR3 bases: TGTGCCAGCACCGCCCGGGACCGAGCTAACTATGGCTACACCTTC. Its translation: CASTARDRANYGYTF.